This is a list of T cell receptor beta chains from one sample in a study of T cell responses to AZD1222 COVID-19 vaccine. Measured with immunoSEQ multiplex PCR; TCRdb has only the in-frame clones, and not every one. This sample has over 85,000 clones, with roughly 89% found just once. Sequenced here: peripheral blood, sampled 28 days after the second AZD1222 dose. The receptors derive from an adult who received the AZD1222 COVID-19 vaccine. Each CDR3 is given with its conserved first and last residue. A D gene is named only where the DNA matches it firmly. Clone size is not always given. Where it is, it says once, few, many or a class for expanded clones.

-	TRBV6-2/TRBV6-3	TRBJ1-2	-	TGTGCCAGCAGTTACCGCAGGGTCGATGGCTACACCTTC	CASSYRRVDGYTF
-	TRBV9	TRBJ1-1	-	TGTGCCAGCAGCGTAGGGGAGGGGGGAACGGACACTGAAGCTTTCTTT	CASSVGEGGTDTEAFF
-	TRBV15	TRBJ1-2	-	TGTGCCACCAGCAGAGATCTTTCTGGGGTCGTGAACGGCTACACCTTC	CATSRDLSGVVNGYTF
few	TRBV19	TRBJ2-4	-	TGTGCCAGTAGTATGAGTCAGGGGTTCAAAAACATTCAGTACTTC	CASSMSQGFKNIQYF
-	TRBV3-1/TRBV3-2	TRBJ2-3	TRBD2	TGTGCCAGCAGCCGTGGACTAGCGGGGAGGTCAGATACGCAGTATTTT	CASSRGLAGRSDTQYF
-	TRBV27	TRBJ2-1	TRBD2	TGTGCCAGCACTCCGAGGACTAGCGGGGGGGCAGGGTACAATGAGCAGTTCTTC	CASTPRTSGGAGYNEQFF
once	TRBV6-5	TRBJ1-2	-	TGTGCCAGCAGTTACGGAAGGGGGTTCCGCTATGGCTACACCTTC	CASSYGRGFRYGYTF
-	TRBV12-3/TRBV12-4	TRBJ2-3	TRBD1	TGTGCCAGCGGACAGGGGACAGATACGCAGTATTTT	CASGQGTDTQYF
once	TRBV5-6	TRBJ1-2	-	TGTGCCAGCAGCTTGGAAAAGGCTCACGGCTACACCTTC	CASSLEKAHGYTF
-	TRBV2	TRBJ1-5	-	TGTGCCAGCAGTGAACAGGCAGGGAATAGCAATCAGCCCCAGCATTTT	CASSEQAGNSNQPQHF
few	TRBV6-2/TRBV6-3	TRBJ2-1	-	TGTGCCAGCAGTTACTCCGTAAGTTACAATGAGCAGTTCTTC	CASSYSVSYNEQFF
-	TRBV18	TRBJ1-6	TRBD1	TGTGCCAGCTCACCGCGGGACAGGGGACTTTATAATTCACCCCTCCACTTT	CASSPRDRGLYNSPLHF
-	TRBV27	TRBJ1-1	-	TGTGCCAGCAATACTTACGGGGGCGCGCGGAACACTGAAGCTTTCTTT	CASNTYGGARNTEAFF
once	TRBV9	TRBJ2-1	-	TGTGCCAGCAGCGCCTCCAATAGCGGAGTATCCTACAATGAGCAGTTCTTC	CASSASNSGVSYNEQFF
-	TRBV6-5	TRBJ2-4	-	TGTGCCAGCAGAGCCCCCGACTTAGCCAAAAACATTCAGTACTTC	CASRAPDLAKNIQYF
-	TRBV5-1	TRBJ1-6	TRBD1	TGCGCCAGCAGCCCGGGACAGGCGAGCTCCTATAATTCACCCCTCCACTTT	CASSPGQASSYNSPLHF
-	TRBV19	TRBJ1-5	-	TGTGCCAGTAGAAGGGGTTCCCATCAGCCCCAGCATTTT	CASRRGSHQPQHF
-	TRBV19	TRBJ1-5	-	TGTGCCAGTAGTATGACGCTCAATCAGCCCCAGCATTTT	CASSMTLNQPQHF
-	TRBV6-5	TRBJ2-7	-	TGTGCCAGCAGCCCCGGGGGACTTCATTACGAGCAGTACTTC	CASSPGGLHYEQYF
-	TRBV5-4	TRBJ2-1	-	TGTGCCAGCAGCTTGGTAGGGTTTGATGAGCAGTTCTTC	CASSLVGFDEQFF
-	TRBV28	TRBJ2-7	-	TGTGCCAGCAGGTCGGGTTCGGCGGACTCCTACGAGCAGTACTTC	CASRSGSADSYEQYF
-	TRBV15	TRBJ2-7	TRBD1	TGTGCCACCCAAAGACAGGGTAAATACGAGCAGTACTTC	CATQRQGKYEQYF
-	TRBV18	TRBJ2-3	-	TGTGCCAGCTCATCCCAACCTTTAGGGACAGATACGCAGTATTTT	CASSSQPLGTDTQYF
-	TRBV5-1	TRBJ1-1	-	TGCGCCAGCAGCTTGCCCCTGGGACAGAACACTGAAGCTTTCTTT	CASSLPLGQNTEAFF
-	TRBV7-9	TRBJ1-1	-	TGTGCCAGCAGCTTAGGGGGGCTTGAGGCTTTCTTT	CASSLGGLEAFF
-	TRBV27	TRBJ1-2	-	TGTGCCAGCAGTTTTTCCGGGACATACACCTTC	CASSFSGTYTF
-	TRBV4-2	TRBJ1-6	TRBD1	TGTGCCAGCAGCCCATTGGGGGGAGGGGGCACTAATTCACCCCTCCACTTT	CASSPLGGGGTNSPLHF
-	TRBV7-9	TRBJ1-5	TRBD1	TGTGCCAGCGGACCGGGACAGGGGGGCAATCAGCCCCAGCATTTT	CASGPGQGGNQPQHF
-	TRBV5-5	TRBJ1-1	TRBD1	TGTGCCAGCAGCTCTTGGCGGACAGGACCGGTGGGAAATGAAGCTTTCTTT	CASSSWRTGPVGNEAFF